The rows below give T cell receptor beta chains drawn from one sample of a study of T cell responses to AZD1222 COVID-19 vaccine. Generated by immunoSEQ multiplex PCR, the TCRdb table keeps only in-frame clones and is missing some. The data contain about 100,000 clones, 70% to 90% of them singletons. Sample: peripheral blood, taken on day 0 of AZD1222 vaccination. These receptors originate from an adult in good health. CDR3s include the opening cysteine and the closing phenylalanine or tryptophan. A D gene is named only where the DNA matches it firmly. A clone size is listed for some rows: how often the clone was seen (once, few, many), or a class if it is expanded.

NA	TRBV19	TRBD2	TRBJ2-7	TGTGCCAGTAGAAAACCGGGGGGCTACGAGCAGTACTTC	CASRKPGGYEQYF
NA	TRBV24-1	NA	TRBJ1-1	TGTGCCACCAGTGCTCAATGGAGGAGACAGTATGCTGAAGCTTTCTTT	CATSAQWRRQYAEAFF
NA	TRBV14	TRBD2	TRBJ2-7	TGTGCCAGCAGCCGAGGACTAGCGGGAGGATCGCGGTCGTCCGAGCAGTACTTC	CASSRGLAGGSRSSEQYF
NA	TRBV28	TRBD1	TRBJ1-2	TGTGCCAGCAGTTCGATTCTGAGGACAGGCCCTAACTATGGCTACACCTTC	CASSSILRTGPNYGYTF
NA	TRBV7-9	NA	TRBJ1-2	TGTGCCAGCAGCTTTCGTTCAGGCCATAACTATGGCTACACCTTC	CASSFRSGHNYGYTF
NA	TRBV3-1/TRBV3-2	TRBD2	TRBJ2-3	TGTGCCAGCAACTTGGGACTAGCTTTCACAGATACGCAGTATTTT	CASNLGLAFTDTQYF
many	TRBV4-3	TRBD2	TRBJ2-3	TGCGCCAGCAGCCAAGAAGGGACTAGCGGGTCAGATACGCAGTATTTT	CASSQEGTSGSDTQYF
NA	TRBV2	TRBD2	TRBJ2-7	TGTGCCAGCAGGCCATCACTAGCGGGAGGCCACGAGCAGTACTTC	CASRPSLAGGHEQYF
NA	TRBV30	NA	TRBJ1-1	TGTGCCTGGAGCACAGGGTGGAACACTGAAGCTTTCTTT	CAWSTGWNTEAFF
NA	TRBV30	NA	TRBJ1-2	TGTGCCTGGAAACATTCGACGAAACCACGCTATGGCTACACCTTC	CAWKHSTKPRYGYTF
NA	TRBV12-3/TRBV12-4	NA	TRBJ2-5	TGTGCCAGCAGTTTTGGCAGCGAAGAGACCCAGTACTTC	CASSFGSEETQYF
NA	TRBV30	TRBD1	TRBJ1-1	TGTGCCTGGAGTCTTACAGGGGGGAGTGAAGCTTTCTTT	CAWSLTGGSEAFF
NA	TRBV4-2	NA	TRBJ1-5	TGTGCCAGCAGCCAAGATGTCGGCAGGGTGGATCAGCCCCAGCATTTT	CASSQDVGRVDQPQHF
NA	TRBV12-3/TRBV12-4	NA	TRBJ1-1	TGTGCCAGCAGCTTGAAGATGAACACTGAAGCTTTCTTT	CASSLKMNTEAFF
NA	TRBV27	TRBD2	TRBJ2-1	TGTGCCAGCAGTTTATTTACTAGCGGGGGGGCGAATGAGCAGTTCTTC	CASSLFTSGGANEQFF
NA	TRBV11-3	NA	TRBJ1-1	TGTGCCAGCAGCTTAGCGGCAGGGCTGGGCACTGAAGCTTTCTTT	CASSLAAGLGTEAFF
NA	TRBV6-5	TRBD2	TRBJ2-2	TGTGCCAGCACCCCCACTAGCGGGGGAACCGGGGAGCTGTTTTTT	CASTPTSGGTGELFF
NA	TRBV4-3	TRBD2	TRBJ2-2	TGCGCCAGCAGCCTCTCACTAGCGGGAGGGCCTTCAGGCGGGGAGCTGTTTTTT	CASSLSLAGGPSGGELFF
NA	TRBV28	NA	TRBJ1-4	TGTGCCAGCAGTCCCCCCGGGACTCAACATGAAAAACTGTTTTTT	CASSPPGTQHEKLFF
once	TRBV5-1	NA	TRBJ1-2	TGCGCCAGCAGCTTGGGGTCGGGGATTTCTGGCTACACCTTC	CASSLGSGISGYTF